Listed below are T cell receptor beta chains from one sample, sequenced in a study of blood T cell repertoires in COVID-19. The method was immunoSEQ multiplex PCR; TCRdb's version includes in-frame clones alone and lacks a portion of them. The data contain about 100,000 clones, about 88% of them seen just once; the ten biggest clones take up less than 8.5%. Material for sequencing was peripheral blood. These receptors were obtained from a man younger than 40 in a cohort sampled during active COVID-19. Both conserved end residues are part of each CDR3. A D gene is named only where the DNA matches it firmly. Expanded clones are given a class, and other clones once, few, many or no size at all.

CDR3 DNA	CDR3 protein	D gene	clone size	J gene	V gene
TGTGCCAGCAGCCCAGGACAGGGAATCTCCTACGAGCAGTACTTC	CASSPGQGISYEQYF	TRBD1	.	TRBJ2-7	TRBV7-8
TGTGCAAGTCGCTTAGCTAGCGGGGGTATCAACACCGGGGAGCTGTTTTTT	CASRLASGGINTGELFF	.	.	TRBJ2-2	TRBV12-2
TGTGCCAGCAGTTTCATAAGGGGACTGCACGATTTT	CASSFIRGLHDF	.	.	TRBJ2-3	TRBV6-5
TGCGCCAGCAGCTTGGCCGGGCAGGGGCTGGACGAGCAGTACTTC	CASSLAGQGLDEQYF	.	.	TRBJ2-7	TRBV5-1
TGTGCCTGGAGTGTAGAGGGGAACACTGAAGCTTTCTTT	CAWSVEGNTEAFF	.	once	TRBJ1-1	TRBV30
TGTGCCTGGAGTGCTGGGGCTTTGAGGGAGCAGTACTTC	CAWSAGALREQYF	.	.	TRBJ2-7	TRBV30
TGTGCCAGCAGATCACAGGGTAGAATGAACACTGAAGCTTTCTTT	CASRSQGRMNTEAFF	.	.	TRBJ1-1	TRBV7-9
TGTGCCAGCTCGCAGGCCCCTGCGGGGGAGGGCGGGGAGCTGTTTTTT	CASSQAPAGEGGELFF	TRBD2	.	TRBJ2-2	TRBV3-1/TRBV3-2
TGTGCCAGCAGCTTGCCCGGAGGGAGGGGTAATTCACCCCTCCACTTT	CASSLPGGRGNSPLHF	.	.	TRBJ1-6	TRBV5-4
TGTGCCTGGACGACAGGGACCAACACCGGGGAGCTGTTTTTT	CAWTTGTNTGELFF	TRBD1	.	TRBJ2-2	TRBV30
TGCGCCAGCAGCCTACTGGAGGGAGAGACCCAGTACTTC	CASSLLEGETQYF	.	few	TRBJ2-5	TRBV4-1
TGTGCCAGCTCCCCCGACTCGGGAGCTTTCTTT	CASSPDSGAFF	.	.	TRBJ1-1	TRBV18
TGTGCCACCAGCAGAGATCGCCGGGGGTACGAGCAGTACTTC	CATSRDRRGYEQYF	.	.	TRBJ2-7	TRBV15
TGTGCCAGCAGCCTGCAGGGGGCTAATCCCGGGGAGCTGTTTTTT	CASSLQGANPGELFF	TRBD1	.	TRBJ2-2	TRBV7-9
TGTGCCAGTAGTATAGGTGAGGGGGGGTTT	CASSIGEGGF	.	.	TRBJ1-4	TRBV19
TGTGCCAGTAGTATCTACAGACAGGGGGCGAGCCAGCCCCAGCATTTT	CASSIYRQGASQPQHF	TRBD1	.	TRBJ1-5	TRBV19
TGTGCCAGCAGCTTGGGGCAGGTCGGTTCACCCCTCCACTTT	CASSLGQVGSPLHF	.	.	TRBJ1-6	TRBV5-4
TGTGCCAGCAGCATTATAGGGACTAGCGGGGGGACACGGCGGTACTTC	CASSIIGTSGGTRRYF	TRBD2	.	TRBJ2-5	TRBV11-2
TGTGCCAGCAGCGCGGGGGGAACCTCCTACGAGCAGTACTTC	CASSAGGTSYEQYF	TRBD2	.	TRBJ2-7	TRBV9
TGTGCCAGCGCCCGGGACAGTTATGAAAAACTGTTTTTT	CASARDSYEKLFF	TRBD1	.	TRBJ1-4	TRBV27
TGTGCCGGACACAGGGGAAACTCTGGGGCCAACGTCCTGACTTTC	CAGHRGNSGANVLTF	TRBD1	.	TRBJ2-6	TRBV19
TGTGCCAGCCGAGCGGGGGGGCCCTCCTACAATGAGCAGTTCTTC	CASRAGGPSYNEQFF	TRBD2	.	TRBJ2-1	TRBV11-1
TGTGCCATAAGACAGGGGGCCGGCACAGATACGCAGTATTTT	CAIRQGAGTDTQYF	TRBD1	.	TRBJ2-3	TRBV28
TGTGCCAGCAGCGTAGGGGTTCCGGGGAACGCGGGTTGGGAGACCCAGTACTTC	CASSVGVPGNAGWETQYF	.	.	TRBJ2-5	TRBV9
TGTGCCAGCAGCCGCCTGGGACAGGGCGGTGAGCAGTTCTTC	CASSRLGQGGEQFF	TRBD1	few	TRBJ2-1	TRBV7-8
TGTGCCAGCAGTTTACTGGGGAGCTCCTACAATGAGCAGTTCTTC	CASSLLGSSYNEQFF	.	.	TRBJ2-1	TRBV27
TGTGCCAGCAGCTTACAGGGGGAGTTCTATGGCTACACCTTC	CASSLQGEFYGYTF	TRBD1	.	TRBJ1-2	TRBV7-9
TGTGCCAGCAGCCTAGCTAGCGGCAACGCAGAGACCCAGTACTTC	CASSLASGNAETQYF	TRBD2	.	TRBJ2-5	TRBV4-2
TGTGCCAGTAGTATGTGGCAGGGGGCCGGCGGGGAGCTGTTTTTT	CASSMWQGAGGELFF	TRBD1	.	TRBJ2-2	TRBV19
TGTGCCAGCAACCCCGGGACGGGGGATGGCTACACCTTC	CASNPGTGDGYTF	.	.	TRBJ1-2	TRBV11-2
TGTGCCAGCAGCTTAGGCACAGGAGTTTTCTCCTACGAGCAGTACTTC	CASSLGTGVFSYEQYF	.	.	TRBJ2-7	TRBV13
TGTGCCAGCTCGCCAGGACAGGGAGGTTCACCCCTCCACTTT	CASSPGQGGSPLHF	TRBD1	.	TRBJ1-6	TRBV18
TGTGCCATGGACAGGGTGAACTCACCCCTCCACTTT	CAMDRVNSPLHF	TRBD1	.	TRBJ1-6	TRBV30
TGCGCCAGCAGCTGGGGGACTAGCGGGGGCCAAGAGACCCAGTACTTC	CASSWGTSGGQETQYF	TRBD2	.	TRBJ2-5	TRBV5-1
TGTGCCAGCAGCCTACAGGGGGCGAGGGAGACCCAGTACTTC	CASSLQGARETQYF	TRBD1	once	TRBJ2-5	TRBV5-5
TGTGCCAGTAGAACGGACAGGTGGAACACTGAAGCTTTCTTT	CASRTDRWNTEAFF	TRBD1	once	TRBJ1-1	TRBV19
TGTGCCAGCAGTCCGGGACAGGGTGTCCAGCCCCAGCATTTT	CASSPGQGVQPQHF	TRBD1	.	TRBJ1-5	TRBV27
TGTGCCAGCTCACCACGGCCCAGCTCCTATAATTCACCCCTCCACTTT	CASSPRPSSYNSPLHF	.	.	TRBJ1-6	TRBV18
TGTGCCAGCAGCCTCCTTGCTAGCGGGGTTTACAATGAGCAGTTCTTC	CASSLLASGVYNEQFF	TRBD2	.	TRBJ2-1	TRBV11-1
TGTGCCAGTAGTAGGGCGGGGGCCGATGAGACCCAGTACTTC	CASSRAGADETQYF	.	.	TRBJ2-5	TRBV19
TGTGCCAGCAGCTTATCTTTCAGGACCTACGAGCAGTACTTC	CASSLSFRTYEQYF	.	.	TRBJ2-7	TRBV7-2
TGTGCCAGCAGCTTAGCGAACAGGGGTAATTATGGCTACACCTTC	CASSLANRGNYGYTF	TRBD1	.	TRBJ1-2	TRBV7-2
TGTGCCAGTAGTACTCCAAAAGGGGGCTCCTACGAGCAGTACTTC	CASSTPKGGSYEQYF	.	.	TRBJ2-7	TRBV19
TGTGCCAGCAGTTACTCGGGCAGGATGAACTATGGCTACACCTTC	CASSYSGRMNYGYTF	.	.	TRBJ1-2	TRBV6-5
TGCGCCAGCAGCTTGGCCCGGGGGGAGGACGTCCTGACTTTC	CASSLARGEDVLTF	TRBD2	.	TRBJ2-6	TRBV5-1
TGTGCCAGCAGCTCCCAAGGTATAGCCACAGATACGCAGTATTTT	CASSSQGIATDTQYF	.	.	TRBJ2-3	TRBV11-2
TGTGCCAGCAAGGCCCTGTCTAGTCTTGGGGCGAACGCTGAAGCTTTCTTT	CASKALSSLGANAEAFF	.	.	TRBJ1-1	TRBV28
TGTGCCAGCAGTGACGAAACAGGGGGAAAACTGTTTTTT	CASSDETGGKLFF	TRBD1	once	TRBJ1-4	TRBV6-4
TGTGCCAGCAGTTACGGGGACACCATGAACACTGAAGCTTTCTTT	CASSYGDTMNTEAFF	.	.	TRBJ1-1	TRBV6-5
TGTGCCAGCAGCTTTACGACAGGGGGGTCTGGGGCCAACGTCCTGACTTTC	CASSFTTGGSGANVLTF	TRBD1	.	TRBJ2-6	TRBV5-5
TGTGCCAGCAGTTGGTTAACTAGCGCAGATACGCAGTATTTT	CASSWLTSADTQYF	TRBD2	.	TRBJ2-3	TRBV27
TGTGCCTGGACAGGGGGACCAATCTACGAGCAGTACTTC	CAWTGGPIYEQYF	TRBD1	.	TRBJ2-7	TRBV30
TGTGCCTGGTGTGAGGGGATCTCACCCCTCCACTTT	CAWCEGISPLHF	.	.	TRBJ1-6	TRBV30
TGTGCCAGCAGCTCCCCCGCGGGGGGGCTGTCCCAAGAGACCCAGTACTTC	CASSSPAGGLSQETQYF	TRBD2	.	TRBJ2-5	TRBV7-3
TGTGCCAGCATGAGGTTCTCTGGAAACACCATATATTTT	CASMRFSGNTIYF	.	few	TRBJ1-3	TRBV7-2